This TCR beta chain appears in the sequencing data of a study of blood T cells in healthy people across ages. A second PCR, run for about 6 to 11 cycles, used a sample-barcoded 5' primer plus a J-beta primer mix. Every cDNA molecule carried a tag from a template-switch adaptor bearing 12 random nucleotides. Using its own MiXCR run on the 5' RACE reads, TCRdb lists one record per CDR3 protein. The table lists 1.5 million to 2 million distinct CDR3 sequences, around half of them singletons. Drawing of peripheral blood yielded about 9.8 milliliters from each donor. The germline CDR1 and CDR2 sequences are SGHTA and FQGNSA. The CDR3 length is 16 residues. Trimming at V came to 5 bases and at J to 3 bases, leaving 10 bases not matched to a gene.

The chain employs TRBV7-2 and TRBJ2-1; 7 bases fit TRBD1. Sequenced input: blood. This receptor was taken from a woman between 35 and 50 years old in good health. The CDR3 spells CASSIGQVGDYNEQFF. CDR3 DNA: TGTGCCAGCAGCATCGGACAGGTCGGCGACTACAATGAGCAGTTCTTC.